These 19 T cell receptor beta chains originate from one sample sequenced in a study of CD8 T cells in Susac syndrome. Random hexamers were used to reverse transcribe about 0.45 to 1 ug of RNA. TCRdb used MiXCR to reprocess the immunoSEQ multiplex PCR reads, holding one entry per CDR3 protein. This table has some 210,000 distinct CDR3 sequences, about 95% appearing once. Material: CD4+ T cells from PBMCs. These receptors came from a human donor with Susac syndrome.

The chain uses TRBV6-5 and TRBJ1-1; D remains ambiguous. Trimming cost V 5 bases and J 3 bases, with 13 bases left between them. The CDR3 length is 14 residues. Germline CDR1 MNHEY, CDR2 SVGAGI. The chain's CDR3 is CASSQTPLDTEAFF. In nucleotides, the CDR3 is TGTGCCAGCAGTCAGACCCCCCTGGACACTGAAGCTTTCTTT.

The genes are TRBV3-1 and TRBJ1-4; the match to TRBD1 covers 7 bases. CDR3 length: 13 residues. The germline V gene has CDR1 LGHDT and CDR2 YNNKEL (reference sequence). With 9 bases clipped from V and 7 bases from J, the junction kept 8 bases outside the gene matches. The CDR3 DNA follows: TGTGCCAGTTCCGACAGGGCGCGTGAAAAACTGTTTTTT. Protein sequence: CASSDRAREKLFF.

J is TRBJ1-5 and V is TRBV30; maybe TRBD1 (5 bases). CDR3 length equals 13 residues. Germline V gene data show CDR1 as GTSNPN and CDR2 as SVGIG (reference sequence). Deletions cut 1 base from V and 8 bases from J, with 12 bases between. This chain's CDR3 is CAWSAGVGEPQHF. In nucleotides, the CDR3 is TGTGCCTGGAGTGCGGGGGTCGGGGAGCCCCAGCATTTT.

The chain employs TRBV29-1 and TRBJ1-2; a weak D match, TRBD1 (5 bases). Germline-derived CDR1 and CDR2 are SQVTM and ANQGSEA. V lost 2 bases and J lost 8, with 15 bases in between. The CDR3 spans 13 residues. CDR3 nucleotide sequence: TGCAGCGTTGAAACAGGCCCCTCGGGGGGCTACACCTTC. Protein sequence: CSVETGPSGGYTF.

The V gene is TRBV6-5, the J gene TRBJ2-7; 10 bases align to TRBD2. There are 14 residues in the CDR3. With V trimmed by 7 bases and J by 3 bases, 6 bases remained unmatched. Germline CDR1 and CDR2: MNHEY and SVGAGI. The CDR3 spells CASKERGGFYEQYF. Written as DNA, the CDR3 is TGTGCCAGCAAGGAGCGGGGGGGCTTCTACGAGCAGTACTTC.

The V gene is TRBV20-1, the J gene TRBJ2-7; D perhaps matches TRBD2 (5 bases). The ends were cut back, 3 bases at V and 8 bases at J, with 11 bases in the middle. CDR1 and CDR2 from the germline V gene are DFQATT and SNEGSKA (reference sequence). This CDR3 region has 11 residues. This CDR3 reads CSASAPGKQYF. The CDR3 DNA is TGCAGTGCTAGTGCCCCGGGAAAGCAGTACTTC.

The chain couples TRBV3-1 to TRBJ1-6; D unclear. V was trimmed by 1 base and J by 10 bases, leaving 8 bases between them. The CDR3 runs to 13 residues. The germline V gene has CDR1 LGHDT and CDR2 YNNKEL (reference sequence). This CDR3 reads CASSQGGVSPLHF. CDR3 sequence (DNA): TGTGCCAGCAGCCAAGGTGGAGTCTCACCCCTCCACTTT.

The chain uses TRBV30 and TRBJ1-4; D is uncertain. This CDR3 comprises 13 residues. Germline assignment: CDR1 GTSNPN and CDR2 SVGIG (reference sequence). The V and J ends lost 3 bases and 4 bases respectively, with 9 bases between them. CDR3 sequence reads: CAWSNTDNEKLFF. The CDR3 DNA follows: TGTGCCTGGAGCAACACGGATAATGAAAAACTGTTTTTT.

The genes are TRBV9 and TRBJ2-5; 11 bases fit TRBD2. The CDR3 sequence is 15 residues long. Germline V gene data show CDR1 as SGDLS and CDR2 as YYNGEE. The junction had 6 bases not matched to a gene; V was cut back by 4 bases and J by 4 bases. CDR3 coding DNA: TGTGCCAGCAGCCCAAAACTAGCGGGGGCAGAGACCCAGTACTTC. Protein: CASSPKLAGAETQYF. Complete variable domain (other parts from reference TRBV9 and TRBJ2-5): DSGVTQTPKHLITATGQRVTLRCSPRSGDLSVYWYQQSLDQGLQFLIQYYNGEERAKGNILERFSAQQFPDLHSELNLSSLELGDSALYFCASSPKLAGAETQYFGPGTRLLVL.

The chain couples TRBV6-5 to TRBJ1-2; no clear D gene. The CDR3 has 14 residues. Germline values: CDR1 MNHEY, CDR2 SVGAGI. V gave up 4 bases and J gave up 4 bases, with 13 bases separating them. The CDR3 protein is CASSLYLSIYGYTF. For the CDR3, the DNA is TGTGCCAGCAGTTTGTATCTCTCTATCTATGGCTACACCTTC.

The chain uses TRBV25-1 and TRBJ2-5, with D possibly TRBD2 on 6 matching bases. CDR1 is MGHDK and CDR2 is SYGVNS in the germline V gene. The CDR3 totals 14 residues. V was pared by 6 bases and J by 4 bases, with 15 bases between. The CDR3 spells CASSNNAAGETQYF. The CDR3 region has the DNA TGTGCCAGCAGCAATAACGCAGCGGGAGAGACCCAGTACTTC. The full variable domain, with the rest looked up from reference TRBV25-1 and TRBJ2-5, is EADIYQTPRYLVIGTGKKITLECSQTMGHDKMYWYQQDPGMELHLIHYSYGVNSTEKGDLSSESTVSRIRTEHFPLTLESARPSHTSQYLCASSNNAAGETQYFGPGTRLLVL.

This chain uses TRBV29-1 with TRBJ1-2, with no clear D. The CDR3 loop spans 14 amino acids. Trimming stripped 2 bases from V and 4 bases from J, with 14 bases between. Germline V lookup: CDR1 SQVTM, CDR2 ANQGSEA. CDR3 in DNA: TGCAGCGTTGAACCCCCGACGCGGGTCTATGGCTACACCTTC. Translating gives CSVEPPTRVYGYTF.

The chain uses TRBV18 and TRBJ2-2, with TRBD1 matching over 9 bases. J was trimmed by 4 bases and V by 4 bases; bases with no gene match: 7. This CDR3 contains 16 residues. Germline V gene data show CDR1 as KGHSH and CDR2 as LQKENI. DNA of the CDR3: TGTGCCAGCTCACTTCTCGAACAGGGGGCCACCGGGGAGCTGTTTTTT. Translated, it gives CASSLLEQGATGELFF. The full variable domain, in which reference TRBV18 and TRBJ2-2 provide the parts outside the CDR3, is NAGVMQNPRHLVRRRGQEARLRCSPMKGHSHVYWYRQLPEEGLKFMVYLQKENIIDESGMPKERFSAEFPKEGPSILRIQQVVRGDSAAYFCASSLLEQGATGELFFGEGSRLTVL.

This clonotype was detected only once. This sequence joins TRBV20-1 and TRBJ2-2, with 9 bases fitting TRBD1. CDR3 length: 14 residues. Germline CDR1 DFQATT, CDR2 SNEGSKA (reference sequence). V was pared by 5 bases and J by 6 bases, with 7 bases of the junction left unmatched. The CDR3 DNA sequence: TGCAGTGCTTACCCGGGACAGGGACCCGGGGAGCTGTTTTTT. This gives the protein CSAYPGQGPGELFF.

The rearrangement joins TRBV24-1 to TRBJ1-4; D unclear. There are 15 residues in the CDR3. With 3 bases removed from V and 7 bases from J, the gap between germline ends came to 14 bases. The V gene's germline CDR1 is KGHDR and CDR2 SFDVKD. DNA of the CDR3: TGTGCCACCAGTGATGGGTCGAAGCCGGGTGAAAAACTGTTTTTT. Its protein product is CATSDGSKPGEKLFF.

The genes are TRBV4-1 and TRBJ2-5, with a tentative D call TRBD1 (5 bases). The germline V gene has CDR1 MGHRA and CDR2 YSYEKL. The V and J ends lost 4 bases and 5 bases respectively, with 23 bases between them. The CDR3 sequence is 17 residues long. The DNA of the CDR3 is TGCGCCAGCAGCCTCGAAGATGGGGCCTCTGGGTGGGAGACCCAGTACTTC. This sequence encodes CASSLEDGASGWETQYF.

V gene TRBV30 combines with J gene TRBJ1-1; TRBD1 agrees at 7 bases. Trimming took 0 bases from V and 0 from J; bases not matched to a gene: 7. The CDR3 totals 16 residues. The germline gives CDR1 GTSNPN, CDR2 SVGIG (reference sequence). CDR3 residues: CAWSVPGGTLNTEAFF. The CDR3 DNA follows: TGTGCCTGGAGTGTACCAGGGGGAACTTTGAACACTGAAGCTTTCTTT.

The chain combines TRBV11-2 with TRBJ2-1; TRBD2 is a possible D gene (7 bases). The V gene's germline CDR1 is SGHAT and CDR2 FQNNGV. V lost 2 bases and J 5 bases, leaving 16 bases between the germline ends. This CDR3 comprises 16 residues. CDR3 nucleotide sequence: TGTGCCAGCAGCTTAAAAACGGGGGGCGGAAACAATGAGCAGTTCTTC. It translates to CASSLKTGGGNNEQFF.

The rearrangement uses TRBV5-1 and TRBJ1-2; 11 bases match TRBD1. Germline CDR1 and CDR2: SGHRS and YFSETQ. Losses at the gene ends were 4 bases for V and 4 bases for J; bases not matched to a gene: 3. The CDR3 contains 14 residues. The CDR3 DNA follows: TGCGCCAGCAGCGTTGGGACAGGGGGCTATGGCTACACCTTC. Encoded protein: CASSVGTGGYGYTF.